This TCR beta chain was recovered during a study of shared clonotypes between healthy human individuals. Turning to the study itself: Serving as donors were two women and a few men, whose ages spanned 18 to 49. CD4 naive cells filled three plates per donor, CD4 memory three, CD8 naive two and CD8 memory one.

The V end lost 4 bases, the J end lost 4 bases, and 11 bases lay between the germline ends. Germline V gives CDR1 SGHAT, CDR2 FQNNGV. CDR3 length: 13 residues. Study findings and constraints: Rarefaction exposed incomplete sorted-subset sequencing despite large depth. Blood was the only sampled material, and tissue repertoires likely differ.

Repertoires were generated with immunoSEQ multiplex PCR, while TCRdb's copy carries only in-frame clones and drops some. The sample consists of 1.6 million or so clones, around 98.5% of them appearing once. As for this clone: What it binds is not known.

The rearrangement links TRBV11-2 to TRBJ2-7; D might be TRBD1 (6 bases). The source is a man younger than 45 in good health. The source material was naive CD4+ T cells sorted from blood. The sample's subset: CD45RA+ positively selected. Written as DNA, the CDR3 is TGTGCCAGCAGCTCGTCACAGGGATACGAGCAGTACTTC. As protein: CASSSSQGYEQYF.